This is a list of T cell receptor beta chains from one sample in a study of blood T cells in healthy people across ages. Via MiXCR, TCRdb re-called the 5' RACE reads, giving one row per CDR3 protein. Of 1.5 million to 2 million distinct CDR3 sequences in the sample, about 39% were seen once. The material sequenced was blood. These receptors were collected from a human donor in good health. Both conserved end residues are trimmed from each CDR3.

v_call: TRBV7-6
cdr3_aa: ASSPRTSGDSYYEQY

v_call: TRBV6-2/TRBV6-3
cdr3_aa: ASSYVASYEQF

v_call: TRBV7-2
cdr3_aa: ASGVLEYNEQF

v_call: TRBV11-2
cdr3_aa: ASSPALGLGEQF

v_call: TRBV20-1
cdr3_aa: SVQRGTPGGYT

v_call: TRBV7-9
cdr3_aa: ASSLVVTSVYEQY

v_call: TRBV7-6
cdr3_aa: ASSLRWDRGNYHNRRAGISPLH

v_call: TRBV5-1
cdr3_aa: ASSLEGVTLLTRETQY

v_call: TRBV28
cdr3_aa: ASSLSSRVGETQY

v_call: TRBV20-1
cdr3_aa: SARPPGLSYEQY

v_call: TRBV24-1
cdr3_aa: ATSDPTDYNEQY

v_call: TRBV6-2/TRBV6-3
cdr3_aa: ASSYFRGDEQF

v_call: TRBV12-3/TRBV12-4
cdr3_aa: ASRRGGPDAQY

v_call: TRBV10-3
cdr3_aa: AISDGTVAGQY

v_call: TRBV29-1
cdr3_aa: SVAGTTQETQY

v_call: TRBV29-1
cdr3_aa: SGYRGYNEQF

v_call: TRBV4-3
cdr3_aa: ASSQDWGPQY

v_call: TRBV7-9
cdr3_aa: ASSYPGLNYEQY

v_call: TRBV7-2
cdr3_aa: ASILRSGGSYEQY

v_call: TRBV2
cdr3_aa: ASALGPNTEAF

v_call: TRBV4-2
cdr3_aa: ASSQDNRGMIVRNEQY

v_call: TRBV10-3
cdr3_aa: ARDRDSSTDTQY

v_call: TRBV10-3
cdr3_aa: AISESVAGERNEQF

v_call: TRBV6-5
cdr3_aa: ASSYRDRVSYT

v_call: TRBV4-1
cdr3_aa: ASSQDAGLVEAF

v_call: TRBV29-1
cdr3_aa: SVEGWKTEAF

v_call: TRBV7-2
cdr3_aa: ASILSTGGVEQF

v_call: TRBV7-9
cdr3_aa: ASSWGGHNEQF

v_call: TRBV4-3
cdr3_aa: ASSQEARGARDEQF

v_call: TRBV20-1
cdr3_aa: SARQSYEQY

v_call: TRBV7-9
cdr3_aa: ASSLGVFGGREETQY

v_call: TRBV20-1
cdr3_aa: SANGGALLADTQY

v_call: TRBV3-1
cdr3_aa: ATAGASGANVLT

v_call: TRBV10-3
cdr3_aa: AISVKLLGTQY

v_call: TRBV4-3
cdr3_aa: ASSQQPQGLGTEAF

v_call: TRBV20-1
cdr3_aa: SAIYGENGYT

v_call: TRBV28
cdr3_aa: ASNSPRDWNQPRH